This T cell receptor (beta chain) was retrieved from a study of cytomegalovirus exposure and HLA in healthy donors. In the PCR, 60 Vbeta and 13 Jbeta primers were used. The method was immunoSEQ multiplex PCR; TCRdb's version includes in-frame clones alone and lacks a portion of them. The sample shows roughly 200,000 clones, approximately 9.5% of them seen only once. In this sample, this clone turned up a few times. V lost 5 bases and J lost 8; bases outside the gene matches: 21. CDR1 and CDR2 from the germline V gene are SGHTA and FQGNSA. This CDR3 has 18 amino acids. This sequence joins TRBV7-2 and TRBJ2-1, with 7 bases fitting TRBD2. This receptor was identified in a woman aged 25-40 years in good health and CMV-seropositive. The sample taken for sequencing was PBMCs. This CDR3 is CASSLFAVRGGSWDEQFF. The CDR3 nucleotides read TGTGCCAGCAGCCTTTTCGCCGTAAGGGGCGGGAGTTGGGATGAGCAGTTCTTC.